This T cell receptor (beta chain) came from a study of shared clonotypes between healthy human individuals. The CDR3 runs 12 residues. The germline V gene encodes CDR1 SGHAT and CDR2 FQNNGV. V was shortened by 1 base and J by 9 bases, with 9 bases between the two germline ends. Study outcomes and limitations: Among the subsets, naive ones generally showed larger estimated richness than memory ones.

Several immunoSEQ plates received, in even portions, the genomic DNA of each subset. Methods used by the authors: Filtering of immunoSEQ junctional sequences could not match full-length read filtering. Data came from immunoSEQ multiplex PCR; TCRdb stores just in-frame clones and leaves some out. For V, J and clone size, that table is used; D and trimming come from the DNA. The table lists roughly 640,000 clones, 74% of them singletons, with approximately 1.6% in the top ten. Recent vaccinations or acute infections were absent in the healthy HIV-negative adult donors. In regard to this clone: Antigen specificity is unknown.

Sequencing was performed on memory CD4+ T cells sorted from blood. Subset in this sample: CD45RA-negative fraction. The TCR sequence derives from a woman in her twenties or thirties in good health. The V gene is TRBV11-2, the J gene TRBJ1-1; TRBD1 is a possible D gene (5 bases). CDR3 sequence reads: CASSLVGGKAFF. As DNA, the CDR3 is TGTGCCAGCAGCTTAGTGGGGGGGAAAGCTTTCTTT.